A single T cell receptor (beta chain) is shown here with its context. The V end was cut by 5 bases, the J end by 3 bases, with 5 bases between. The CDR3 runs 12 residues. This record belongs to a study of T cell responses to AZD1222 COVID-19 vaccine. Clones were sequenced by immunoSEQ multiplex PCR, and TCRdb holds only the in-frame ones, with some missing. The sample has around 140,000 clones, around nine tenths seen once. The gene calls are TRBV12-3 or TRBV12-4 and TRBJ2-1; D not resolved. The specimen comprised peripheral blood, sampled on day 0 of AZD1222 vaccination. The source is an adult in good health. DNA for the CDR3: TGTGCCAGCAGTCTAGACTACAATGAGCAGTTCTTC. Its protein is CASSLDYNEQFF.